This TCR beta chain emerged from a study of blood T cells in healthy people across ages (dated by TCRdb to between 2014 and 2017). Study-level background: In model experiments, roughly one uniquely barcoded TCR beta cDNA molecule per two T cells was captured by template switching. Using the same blood draw, the study looked at two additional independent replicas of 1 million unique cDNA reads for two donors, one aged 18 to 29 and the other aged 80 or older. To track age-related changes in TCR beta repertoire diversity, the study relied on deep sequencing normalized with unique cDNA molecular identifiers. Donors were grouped into four age groups: young (average 16 years), middle-aged (about 38), aged (approximately 58) and long-lived (just over 80). To avoid experimental bias, donors of different ages were randomly spread across the sequencing lanes.

As to this clonotype: Its recognized antigen is unknown. One base away there is no much larger clone; base qualities are not given.

Findings and caveats that apply to the study as a whole: Because profiling used bulk unsorted PBMCs, naive and antigen-experienced compartments could not be compared conclusively. A strong correlation was found between observed TCR beta diversity and the percentage of naive T cells measured by flow cytometry. Observed TCR beta diversity per million T cells fell roughly linearly with age, and a significant reduction was already apparent by age approximately 41. Because the CMV infection status of the donors was unknown, age-related changes in expanded clonotypes may potentially have been confounded. Compared with the aged group, the long-lived group had more naive CD4+ T cells, fewer expanded clones and increased TCR diversity, a pattern suggesting age selection. Estimates of total diversity from one million sequenced T cells were regarded as lower bounds and underestimates.

The 39 donors, aged about 6 to 90 years, were systemically healthy Caucasian individuals from Russia. Each donor gave approximately 9.3 milliliters of peripheral blood, collected into EDTA-treated Vacutainer tubes. Ficoll-Paque density-gradient centrifugation was used to isolate PBMCs, with at least 7 million per sample. Trizol reagent was used to extract total RNA from the PBMCs, yielding at least 5 micrograms per sample. For every donor, an aliquot of PBMCs went through flow cytometry to measure the percentages of naive CD45RAhigh/CD27high T cells. The protocol used for the library was 5' RACE. The sequencing machine was an Illumina HiSeq 2500. A second roughly 6 to 11 cycle PCR used a sample-barcoded 5' primer and a J-beta primer mix. A template-switch 5' adaptor carrying 12 random nucleotides introduced a unique molecular identifier onto each TCR beta cDNA molecule. Each sample yielded at least 2.5 million CDR3-containing paired-end reads. First-strand cDNA synthesis was performed from all RNA using the Mint cDNA synthesis kit, with priming by a TRBC-specific oligonucleotide. Following uracil-DNA glycosylase treatment, a first 18-cycle PCR with universal primers M1SS and BC2_uni_R was performed on all cDNA. The study's own analysis went as follows. For normalization, 1 million high-quality reads were randomly selected from each sample, with every read carrying a distinct molecular identifier. Reads sharing molecular identifiers were discarded rather than binned into consensus sequences. MiTCR, set to a Q25 quality threshold and the strictest error-elimination algorithm, was used for CDR3 identification, clonotype clustering and error correction. A nonparametric unseen species model with Euler transformation was used to estimate a lower bound on total TCR beta diversity. TCRdb itself trimmed the public reads at Q25 with fastp, ran MiXCR and retained productive beta chains. CDR3 protein duplicates are merged, each entry listing the most common genes and DNA. TCRdb's processing, not the authors', yielded these V and J calls. For this sample there are about 1,600,000 distinct CDR3 sequences; approximately 38% appear just once. Clones ranked in the top ten supply 7.9% of the sample.

CDR1 and CDR2 (DFQATT, SNEGSKA) derive from the germline V gene (reference sequence). Measured from the cysteine to the phenylalanine, the CDR3 is 12 residues long. Only the CDR3 DNA stays, 36 bases, in frame from base 1. The V end gives up 6 bases and the J end 11 bases, leaving 9 bases in the junction not matched to a gene. The sequence links TRBV20-1 to TRBJ2-5; 10 of the junction bases match TRBD2. The origin of this receptor is a woman younger than 30 in good health. The sequencing sample was made of blood. The bases are TGCAGTGCGACGGGACTAGCGCAAGAGCAGTACTTC. It translates as CSATGLAQEQYF.